This passage covers 20 T cell receptor beta chains from one sample sequenced in a study of blood T cell repertoires in COVID-19. Produced via immunoSEQ multiplex PCR; TCRdb's table is partial and in-frame only. Of 75,000 to 90,000 clones listed, about 87% were seen once; the top ten hold around 10%. Sequenced sample: peripheral blood. The receptor source for this set is a man of 80 years or more with acute or convalescent COVID-19.

This chain connects TRBV9 to TRBJ1-3, with D uncertain. Germline V lookup: CDR1 SGDLS, CDR2 YYNGEE. Trimming stripped 1 base from V and 0 bases from J, with 11 bases between. CDR3 size: 16 residues. The CDR3 spells CASSVSGVNSGNTIYF. Here the CDR3 DNA reads TGTGCCAGCAGCGTAAGCGGGGTTAACTCTGGAAACACCATATATTTT.

This clone has only one observation. The chain carries TRBV6-5 and TRBJ2-7; 10 bases align to TRBD1. Germline values: CDR1 MNHEY, CDR2 SVGAGI. V gave up 6 bases and J gave up 0 bases; unmatched junction bases: 5. This CDR3 contains 15 residues. The CDR3 region has the DNA TGTGCCAGCAGGGCCGGGACAGGGGCCTCCTACGAGCAGTACTTC. Protein: CASRAGTGASYEQYF.

The chain couples TRBV6-1 to TRBJ1-1; D is perhaps TRBD1 (6 bases). The CDR3 totals 16 residues. The germline V gene has CDR1 MNHNS and CDR2 SASEGT. V was cut by 4 bases and J by 4 bases, with 19 bases left in between. The CDR3 reads CASSGAAWGPGTEAFF. The CDR3 bases are TGTGCCAGCAGTGGGGCTGCCTGGGGGCCTGGCACTGAAGCTTTCTTT.

The chain combines TRBV13 with TRBJ1-1; D unresolved. Trimming took 5 bases from V and 5 from J, leaving 21 bases between them. CDR3 size: 16 residues. CDR1 and CDR2 (germline): PRHDT, FYEKMQ (reference sequence). The CDR3 bases are TGTGCCAGCAGCGGCGAACGGTTTCTCCGAGGGACTGAAGCTTTCTTT. It specifies CASSGERFLRGTEAFF.

The chain employs TRBV6-4 and TRBJ2-2; the match to TRBD2 covers 7 bases. CDR1 is MRHNA, CDR2 SNTAGT, per germline. The CDR3 spans 14 residues. V trimming: 3 bases; J trimming: 6 bases; junction bases outside the gene matches: 4. The CDR3 sequence: CASSEAGASGELFF. DNA for the CDR3: TGTGCCAGCAGTGAGGCGGGAGCGTCCGGGGAGCTGTTTTTT.

The chain has TRBV5-1 and TRBJ2-7, with TRBD1 matching over 7 bases. The germline CDR1 and CDR2 sequences are SGHRS and YFSETQ. The V and J ends lost 0 bases and 6 bases, in that order; junction bases with no gene match: 12. The CDR3 sequence is 16 residues long. The CDR3 loop is CASSLGGTGASLEQYF. The CDR3 DNA is TGCGCCAGCAGCTTGGGGGGAACAGGGGCCTCCCTCGAGCAGTACTTC.

This clone has just a few counts. This chain connects TRBV28 to TRBJ1-1, with 7 bases lining up with TRBD1. Germline V gene sequence: CDR1 MDHEN, CDR2 SYDVKM. With 6 bases clipped from V and 1 base from J, the junction kept 2 bases outside the gene matches. CDR3 length: 13 residues. In DNA, the CDR3 is TGTGCCAGCAGCCGACAGGGGAACACTGAAGCTTTCTTT. Its translation: CASSRQGNTEAFF.

The V gene is TRBV18, the J gene TRBJ2-1; maybe TRBD1 (6 bases). The CDR3 consists of 16 residues. Per germline, CDR1 KGHSH and CDR2 LQKENI. V shed 9 bases and J shed 10 bases, with 28 bases lying between them. The CDR3 sequence: CASSGGVGAPFDEQFF. The CDR3 nucleotides are TGTGCCAGTTCCGGAGGTGTGGGGGCCCCATTCGACGAGCAGTTCTTC.

This rearrangement joins TRBV7-2 to TRBJ2-6; D gene unclear. The germline V gene has CDR1 SGHTA and CDR2 FQGNSA. The CDR3 is 13 residues long. Trimming took 3 bases from V and 4 from J, leaving 4 bases between them. Here the CDR3 reads CASSLAGANVLTF. As DNA, the CDR3 is TGTGCCAGCAGCTTGGCCGGGGCCAACGTCCTGACTTTC.

V gene TRBV5-1 combines with J gene TRBJ1-2; 9 bases agree with TRBD1. The CDR3 has 15 amino acids. Germline CDR1 reads SGHRS; CDR2 reads YFSETQ. Trimming removed 8 bases from V and 0 bases from J; junction bases left unmatched: 8. CDR3 sequence reads: CASTTGGRANYGYTF. As DNA, the CDR3 is TGCGCCAGTACTACAGGGGGCAGAGCTAACTATGGCTACACCTTC. Combining the CDR3 with reference TRBV5-1 and TRBJ1-2 gives the whole variable domain KAGVTQTPRYLIKTRGQQVTLSCSPISGHRSVSWYQQTPGQGLQFLFEYFSETQRNKGNFPGRFSGRQFSNSRSEMNVSTLELGDSALYLCASTTGGRANYGYTFGSGTRLTVV.

The chain carries TRBV5-1 and TRBJ2-1; D might be TRBD2 (5 bases). This CDR3 has 15 amino acids. Germline V gene data show CDR1 as SGHRS and CDR2 as YFSETQ. Trimming removed 3 bases from V and 2 bases from J, with 12 bases in between. CDR3 sequence reads: CASSSHSSTYNEQFF. CDR3 nucleotides: TGCGCCAGCAGCTCACATTCTAGCACCTACAATGAGCAGTTCTTC.

V usage is TRBV3-1 (or the pseudogene TRBV3-2) and J usage is TRBJ1-4; D call uncertain. Germline V gene data show CDR1 as LGHDT and CDR2 as YNNKEL (reference sequence). V lost 5 bases to trimming and J lost 7 bases, with 17 bases between them. The CDR3 spans 15 residues. In DNA, the CDR3 is TGTGCCAGCAGCTCTCGATTGCCCGGTGGTGAAAAACTGTTTTTT. As protein: CASSSRLPGGEKLFF.

J is TRBJ2-7 and V is TRBV4-3; a possible D gene is TRBD2 (6 bases). The CDR3 is 14 residues long. CDR1 is LGHNA, CDR2 YSLEER, per germline. V lost 0 bases, J lost 3 bases, and 9 bases lay in between. The CDR3 spells CASSQDGGNYEQYF. The CDR3 region has the DNA TGCGCCAGCAGCCAAGATGGAGGGAACTACGAGCAGTACTTC.

The chain carries TRBV7-9 and TRBJ2-7, with D possibly TRBD2 on 5 matching bases. Between the trimmed V and J ends, which lost 3 bases and 0 bases, there was a span of 9 bases. This CDR3 spans 14 amino acids. Germline values: CDR1 SEHNR, CDR2 FQNEAQ (reference sequence). Here the CDR3 DNA reads TGTGCCAGCAGCTTTACTAGTCTCTCCTACGAGCAGTACTTC. Translating it yields CASSFTSLSYEQYF.

V and J are TRBV5-1 and TRBJ2-3, with TRBD2 matching over 12 bases. The CDR3 is made up of 17 amino acids. CDR1 and CDR2 from the germline V gene are SGHRS and YFSETQ. V shed 2 bases and J 5 bases; nucleotides not matched to a gene: 9. CDR3 in amino acids: CASSFWTSGAPGDTQYF. The CDR3 DNA reads TGCGCCAGCAGCTTTTGGACTAGCGGGGCCCCCGGAGATACGCAGTATTTT.

The chain combines TRBV5-4 with TRBJ1-1, with no clear D. From germline, CDR1 is SGHNT and CDR2 YYREEE (reference sequence). Trimming cost V 0 bases and J 8 bases, with 11 bases left between them. The CDR3 is 13 amino acids. Written as DNA, the CDR3 is TGTGCCAGCAGCTTGGACCGCTCCGCGGAAGCTTTCTTT. As protein: CASSLDRSAEAFF.

The V gene is TRBV18, the J gene TRBJ1-3; the D is unclear. Trimming took 0 bases from V and 0 from J, leaving 6 bases between them. CDR1 and CDR2 (germline): KGHSH, LQKENI. CDR3 length: 15 residues. CDR3 protein: CASSPPEGSGNTIYF. CDR3 coding DNA: TGTGCCAGCTCACCACCCGAGGGCTCTGGAAACACCATATATTTT. Supplemented by reference TRBV18 and TRBJ1-3, the full variable domain reads NAGVMQNPRHLVRRRGQEARLRCSPMKGHSHVYWYRQLPEEGLKFMVYLQKENIIDESGMPKERFSAEFPKEGPSILRIQQVVRGDSAAYFCASSPPEGSGNTIYFGEGSWLTVV.

The V and J genes are TRBV6-5 and TRBJ2-5; TRBD1 aligns across 7 bases. Trimming cost V 7 bases and J 4 bases; bases outside gene matches: 3. The CDR3 is made up of 12 amino acids. Germline values: CDR1 MNHEY, CDR2 SVGAGI. CDR3 nucleotide sequence: TGTGCCAGCACTCAGGGGGTAGAGACCCAGTACTTC. Its protein product is CASTQGVETQYF.

The chain carries TRBV5-4 and TRBJ1-1; the D is unclear. Germline lookup yields CDR1 SGHNT and CDR2 YYREEE (reference sequence). CDR3 length: 15 residues. V lost 5 bases to trimming and J lost 1 base, with 15 bases between them. CDR3 in amino acids: CASRYGAATNTEAFF. DNA of the CDR3: TGTGCCAGCAGGTATGGAGCAGCCACGAACACTGAAGCTTTCTTT. Full variable domain (missing parts from reference TRBV5-4 and TRBJ1-1): ETGVTQSPTHLIKTRGQQVTLRCSSQSGHNTVSWYQQALGQGPQFIFQYYREEENGRGNFPPRFSGLQFPNYSSELNVNALELDDSALYLCASRYGAATNTEAFFGQGTRLTVV.

The CDR3 DNA reads TGTGCCATCAGTGAGCCTATTGGGGGGGGTGTTACCCAGTACTTC. Residues: CAISEPIGGGVTQYF. The chain uses TRBV10-3 and TRBJ2-5, with 7 nucleotides matching TRBD2. Trimming took 2 bases from V and 8 from J; bases not matched to a gene: 11. This CDR3 has 15 residues. Germline CDR1 ENHRY, CDR2 SYGVKD.